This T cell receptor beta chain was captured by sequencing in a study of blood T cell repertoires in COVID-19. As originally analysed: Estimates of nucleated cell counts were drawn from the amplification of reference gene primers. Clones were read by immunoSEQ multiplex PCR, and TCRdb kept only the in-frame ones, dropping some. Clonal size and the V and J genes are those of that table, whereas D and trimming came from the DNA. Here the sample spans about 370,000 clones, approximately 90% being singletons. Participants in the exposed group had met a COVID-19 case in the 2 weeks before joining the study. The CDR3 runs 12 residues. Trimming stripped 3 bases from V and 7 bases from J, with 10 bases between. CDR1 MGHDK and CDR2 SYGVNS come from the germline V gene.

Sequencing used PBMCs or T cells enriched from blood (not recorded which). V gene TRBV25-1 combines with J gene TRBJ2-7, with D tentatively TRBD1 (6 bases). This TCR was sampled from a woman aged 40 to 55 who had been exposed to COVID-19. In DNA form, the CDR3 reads TGTGCCAGCAGTGAGTCTAGGGGGGAGCAGTACTTC. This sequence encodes CASSESRGEQYF.